The 2 T cell receptor beta chains listed next were all sequenced from one sample in a study of OX40 agonist ivuxolimab in advanced cancers. The library was made by the immunoSEQ multiplex PCR assay. TCRdb took this table from immuneACCESS and kept in-frame rearrangements with V and J called. Such tables lack part of the clones; where checked against another copy, unresolved V genes explain under half of the gap, and the rest is unexplained. Recorded for this sample are tens of thousands of clones; about 79% of them occurred a single time. In total, the top ten clones hold 2.6% of the sample. The sample was CD4+ or CD8+ T cells sorted from blood, taken in a trial of the OX40 agonist ivuxolimab. Source of these receptors: an adult with an advanced solid tumor such as melanoma, head and neck, liver or kidney cancer.

This rearrangement joins TRBV30 to TRBJ1-2; TRBD1 matches 9 bases. CDR3 length: 15 amino acids. After removal of 3 bases from V and 4 bases from J, the junction contained 9 bases not matched to a gene. Per the germline V gene, CDR1 is GTSNPN and CDR2 is SVGIG (reference sequence). CDR3 residues: CAWRDPGQGGYGYTF. The CDR3 DNA is TGTGCCTGGAGGGATCCGGGACAGGGAGGCTATGGCTACACCTTC.

The chain couples TRBV6-1 to TRBJ2-7; the D call may be TRBD1 or TRBD2 (6 bases each). This CDR3 comprises 16 residues. In germline, CDR1 is MNHNS, CDR2 SASEGT. V was pared by 2 bases and J by 6 bases, with 20 bases between. This chain's CDR3 is CASSESVGGRKSEQYF. CDR3 nucleotides: TGTGCCAGCAGTGAAAGTGTAGGGGGGCGCAAGTCCGAGCAGTACTTC.